A selection of T cell receptor beta chains follows, all from one sample in a study of T cells after yellow fever vaccination. TCRdb reanalysed the 5' RACE reads using MiXCR and keeps one entry per CDR3 protein. The sample includes some 400,000 distinct CDR3 sequences, around a sixth of them seen just once. The input for sequencing was PBMCs, taken before the yellow fever booster vaccination. These receptors all stem from a man aged 18 to 29 who received the YFV17D yellow fever vaccine. Both conserved end residues are part of each CDR3. A D gene is named only where the DNA matches it firmly. Clone size, where shown, is once, few, many, or a class for clones that have expanded.

CDR3 length: 15
D gene: TRBD2
clone size: few
V gene: TRBV5-1
J gene: TRBJ2-3
CDR3 protein: CASSRTSGVSDTQYF
CDR3 DNA: TGCGCCAGCAGCAGGACTAGCGGGGTATCAGATACGCAGTATTTT

CDR3 length: 17
D gene: TRBD1
clone size: many
V gene: TRBV28
J gene: TRBJ1-6
CDR3 protein: CASSLSTGQGVNSPLHF
CDR3 DNA: TGTGCCAGCAGTTTAAGTACCGGACAGGGGGTAAATTCACCCCTCCACTTT

CDR3 length: 16
D gene: TRBD1
clone size: -
V gene: TRBV5-1
J gene: TRBJ2-6
CDR3 protein: CASSSTTGAGANVLTF
CDR3 DNA: TGCGCCAGCAGCTCTACTACAGGGGCTGGGGCCAACGTCCTGACTTTC

CDR3 length: 12
D gene: -
clone size: -
V gene: TRBV5-1
J gene: TRBJ2-1
CDR3 protein: CASSPDGPDQFF
CDR3 DNA: TGCGCCAGCAGCCCCGACGGGCCGGACCAGTTCTTC

CDR3 length: 14
D gene: -
clone size: -
V gene: TRBV9
J gene: TRBJ1-3
CDR3 protein: CASSADYSGNTIYF
CDR3 DNA: TGTGCCAGCAGCGCTGATTACTCTGGAAACACCATATATTTT

CDR3 length: 15
D gene: -
clone size: many
V gene: TRBV10-3
J gene: TRBJ2-5
CDR3 protein: CAISEDRSYQETQYF
CDR3 DNA: TGTGCCATCAGTGAGGACAGGTCGTACCAAGAGACCCAGTACTTC

CDR3 length: 13
D gene: -
clone size: -
V gene: TRBV6-1
J gene: TRBJ2-3
CDR3 protein: CASSARAGDTQYF
CDR3 DNA: TGTGCCAGCAGTGCCAGGGCCGGGGATACGCAGTATTTT

CDR3 length: 15
D gene: -
clone size: few
V gene: TRBV7-2
J gene: TRBJ1-5
CDR3 protein: CASSLGQGKMEPQHF
CDR3 DNA: TGTGCCAGCAGCTTAGGGCAGGGAAAGATGGAGCCCCAGCATTTT

CDR3 length: 13
D gene: TRBD2
clone size: many
V gene: TRBV20-1
J gene: TRBJ2-1
CDR3 protein: CSAPRLAGGEQFF
CDR3 DNA: TGCAGTGCTCCCCGACTAGCGGGGGGGGAGCAGTTCTTC

CDR3 length: 17
D gene: -
clone size: few
V gene: TRBV12-3/TRBV12-4
J gene: TRBJ2-1
CDR3 protein: CASRGGGGRAISDEQFF
CDR3 DNA: TGTGCCAGCCGGGGTGGGGGCGGCAGGGCAATTTCGGATGAGCAGTTCTTC

CDR3 length: 14
D gene: -
clone size: many
V gene: TRBV27
J gene: TRBJ1-3
CDR3 protein: CASRNNRDGNTIYF
CDR3 DNA: TGTGCCAGCAGAAACAACAGGGATGGAAACACCATATATTTT

CDR3 length: 17
D gene: TRBD2
clone size: few
V gene: TRBV6-5
J gene: TRBJ2-2
CDR3 protein: CASSRTSGGRNTGELFF
CDR3 DNA: TGTGCCAGCAGTCGGACTAGCGGGGGCCGGAACACCGGGGAGCTGTTTTTT

CDR3 length: 18
D gene: -
clone size: -
V gene: TRBV7-2
J gene: TRBJ2-1
CDR3 protein: CASSSPGRIGTAYNEQFF
CDR3 DNA: TGTGCCAGCAGCTCCCCAGGGAGGATCGGGACCGCCTACAATGAGCAGTTCTTC

CDR3 length: 15
D gene: TRBD2
clone size: many
V gene: TRBV7-2
J gene: TRBJ2-3
CDR3 protein: CASSLILAGADTQYF
CDR3 DNA: TGTGCCAGCAGCTTAATACTAGCGGGGGCAGATACGCAGTATTTT

CDR3 length: 13
D gene: -
clone size: -
V gene: TRBV9
J gene: TRBJ1-5
CDR3 protein: CASSADPNQPQHF
CDR3 DNA: TGTGCCAGCAGCGCAGACCCTAATCAGCCCCAGCATTTT

CDR3 length: 14
D gene: -
clone size: few
V gene: TRBV6-5
J gene: TRBJ2-1
CDR3 protein: CASRRPLSYNEQFF
CDR3 DNA: TGTGCCAGCAGGCGACCACTCTCCTACAATGAGCAGTTCTTC

CDR3 length: 14
D gene: -
clone size: few
V gene: TRBV4-3
J gene: TRBJ2-3
CDR3 protein: CASSQVTGWDTQYF
CDR3 DNA: TGCGCCAGCAGCCAAGTCACAGGGTGGGATACGCAGTATTTT

CDR3 length: 10
D gene: TRBD2
clone size: few
V gene: TRBV6-1
J gene: TRBJ2-1
CDR3 protein: CASLGTSQFF
CDR3 DNA: TGTGCCAGCCTAGGGACTAGTCAGTTCTTC

CDR3 length: 14
D gene: -
clone size: few
V gene: TRBV12-3/TRBV12-4
J gene: TRBJ1-5
CDR3 protein: CASSFLGGNQPQHF
CDR3 DNA: TGTGCCAGCAGTTTTCTGGGCGGCAATCAGCCCCAGCATTTT

CDR3 length: 14
D gene: -
clone size: -
V gene: TRBV20-1
J gene: TRBJ2-7
CDR3 protein: CSAPKAGYGYEQYF
CDR3 DNA: TGCAGTGCCCCTAAAGCGGGTTATGGTTACGAGCAGTACTTC

CDR3 length: 14
D gene: TRBD1
clone size: once
V gene: TRBV28
J gene: TRBJ2-2
CDR3 protein: CASGTTGGSGELFF
CDR3 DNA: TGTGCCAGCGGTACGACAGGGGGGTCCGGGGAGCTGTTTTTT

CDR3 length: 14
D gene: -
clone size: -
V gene: TRBV19
J gene: TRBJ2-2
CDR3 protein: CASNPKPNTGELFF
CDR3 DNA: TGTGCCAGTAATCCAAAACCGAACACCGGGGAGCTGTTTTTT

CDR3 length: 13
D gene: -
clone size: -
V gene: TRBV18
J gene: TRBJ1-1
CDR3 protein: CASSPRVNTEAFF
CDR3 DNA: TGTGCCAGCTCCCCCAGGGTGAACACTGAAGCTTTCTTT

CDR3 length: 14
D gene: -
clone size: -
V gene: TRBV5-1
J gene: TRBJ2-1
CDR3 protein: CASSSEDKYNEQFF
CDR3 DNA: TGCGCCAGCAGCTCGGAGGACAAATACAATGAGCAGTTCTTC

CDR3 length: 16
D gene: TRBD2
clone size: -
V gene: TRBV12-5
J gene: TRBJ2-7
CDR3 protein: CASALTSGGLSYEQYF
CDR3 DNA: TGTGCTAGTGCCCTAACTAGCGGGGGACTCTCCTACGAGCAGTACTTC

CDR3 length: 16
D gene: -
clone size: few
V gene: TRBV6-5
J gene: TRBJ1-4
CDR3 protein: CASSYSLGEGREKLFF
CDR3 DNA: TGTGCCAGCAGTTACAGTCTGGGGGAAGGGAGGGAAAAACTGTTTTTT

CDR3 length: 13
D gene: TRBD2
clone size: few
V gene: TRBV5-1
J gene: TRBJ2-5
CDR3 protein: CASDGGEGETQYF
CDR3 DNA: TGCGCCAGCGACGGCGGGGAGGGCGAGACCCAGTACTTC

CDR3 length: 14
D gene: TRBD1
clone size: -
V gene: TRBV11-2
J gene: TRBJ2-5
CDR3 protein: CASSRTGIGETQYF
CDR3 DNA: TGTGCCAGCAGCCGGACAGGGATAGGGGAGACCCAGTACTTC

CDR3 length: 14
D gene: TRBD1
clone size: -
V gene: TRBV11-2
J gene: TRBJ1-1
CDR3 protein: CASSFQGGRTEAFF
CDR3 DNA: TGTGCCAGCAGCTTCCAGGGGGGGAGAACTGAAGCTTTCTTT

CDR3 length: 17
D gene: -
clone size: -
V gene: TRBV15
J gene: TRBJ2-3
CDR3 protein: CATSSEGERGRTDTQYF
CDR3 DNA: TGTGCCACCAGCTCAGAGGGGGAGCGGGGCCGCACAGATACGCAGTATTTT

CDR3 length: 15
D gene: -
clone size: -
V gene: TRBV12-5
J gene: TRBJ2-3
CDR3 protein: CASGLVEGPFFTQYF
CDR3 DNA: TGTGCTAGTGGTTTGGTGGAGGGACCTTTTTTTACGCAGTATTTT

CDR3 length: 17
D gene: -
clone size: few
V gene: TRBV9
J gene: TRBJ2-2
CDR3 protein: CASSVSLGYSNTGELFF
CDR3 DNA: TGTGCCAGCAGCGTAAGTCTTGGCTACTCGAACACCGGGGAGCTGTTTTTT

CDR3 length: 16
D gene: -
clone size: -
V gene: TRBV5-6
J gene: TRBJ1-4
CDR3 protein: CASSSLDSPTNEKLFF
CDR3 DNA: TGTGCCAGCAGCTCGCTGGACAGTCCAACTAATGAAAAACTGTTTTTT

CDR3 length: 17
D gene: -
clone size: -
V gene: TRBV4-1
J gene: TRBJ1-3
CDR3 protein: CASSPPRVPSSGNTIYF
CDR3 DNA: TGCGCCAGCAGCCCCCCCCGAGTTCCGAGCTCTGGAAACACCATATATTTT

CDR3 length: 13
D gene: -
clone size: -
V gene: TRBV27
J gene: TRBJ1-5
CDR3 protein: CASSSSRSQPQHF
CDR3 DNA: TGTGCCAGCAGTTCATCGCGCAGTCAGCCCCAGCATTTT

CDR3 length: 13
D gene: -
clone size: few
V gene: TRBV7-6
J gene: TRBJ2-1
CDR3 protein: CASSPDYYNEQFF
CDR3 DNA: TGTGCCAGCAGCCCCGATTACTACAATGAGCAGTTCTTC

CDR3 length: 14
D gene: -
clone size: -
V gene: TRBV6-5
J gene: TRBJ1-6
CDR3 protein: CASWGGTYNSPLHF
CDR3 DNA: TGTGCGAGCTGGGGAGGAACCTATAATTCACCCCTCCACTTT

CDR3 length: 16
D gene: TRBD2
clone size: -
V gene: TRBV7-6
J gene: TRBJ2-1
CDR3 protein: CASSYPGAGGYGEQFF
CDR3 DNA: TGTGCCAGCAGCTACCCCGGAGCGGGGGGGTACGGTGAGCAGTTCTTC

CDR3 length: 15
D gene: -
clone size: -
V gene: TRBV20-1
J gene: TRBJ2-5
CDR3 protein: CSAREAGDFQETQYF
CDR3 DNA: TGCAGTGCTAGAGAAGCTGGGGACTTCCAAGAGACCCAGTACTTC

CDR3 length: 14
D gene: -
clone size: -
V gene: TRBV5-1
J gene: TRBJ2-3
CDR3 protein: CASSFGRVPDTQYF
CDR3 DNA: TGCGCCAGCAGCTTCGGTAGGGTCCCAGATACGCAGTATTTT

CDR3 length: 14
D gene: -
clone size: few
V gene: TRBV27
J gene: TRBJ1-1
CDR3 protein: CASSPSAGNTEAFF
CDR3 DNA: TGTGCCAGCAGTCCCTCTGCCGGTAACACTGAAGCTTTCTTT

CDR3 length: 13
D gene: -
clone size: -
V gene: TRBV6-1
J gene: TRBJ1-4
CDR3 protein: CAGHRSYNEKLFF
CDR3 DNA: TGTGCCGGTCACAGGTCCTATAATGAAAAACTGTTTTTT

CDR3 length: 13
D gene: TRBD1
clone size: -
V gene: TRBV7-2
J gene: TRBJ1-2
CDR3 protein: CASRVQGSHGYTF
CDR3 DNA: TGTGCCAGCAGGGTACAGGGGAGCCATGGCTACACCTTC

CDR3 length: 14
D gene: TRBD2
clone size: few
V gene: TRBV4-2
J gene: TRBJ2-4
CDR3 protein: CASSQGGGVDIQYF
CDR3 DNA: TGTGCCAGCAGCCAGGGCGGGGGGGTGGACATTCAGTACTTC

CDR3 length: 14
D gene: -
clone size: -
V gene: TRBV2
J gene: TRBJ1-5
CDR3 protein: CASSEGLVSQPQHF
CDR3 DNA: TGTGCCAGCAGTGAGGGACTGGTGAGTCAGCCCCAGCATTTT

CDR3 length: 16
D gene: TRBD2
clone size: few
V gene: TRBV4-1
J gene: TRBJ2-7
CDR3 protein: CASSQGVGGYSYEQYF
CDR3 DNA: TGCGCCAGCAGCCAAGGGGTGGGGGGGTACTCCTACGAGCAGTACTTC

CDR3 length: 13
D gene: -
clone size: few
V gene: TRBV10-3
J gene: TRBJ1-5
CDR3 protein: CAISGAGDQPQHF
CDR3 DNA: TGTGCCATCAGTGGGGCAGGGGATCAGCCCCAGCATTTT

CDR3 length: 13
D gene: -
clone size: few
V gene: TRBV20-1
J gene: TRBJ2-5
CDR3 protein: CSARVDNQETQYF
CDR3 DNA: TGCAGTGCTAGAGTGGACAACCAAGAGACCCAGTACTTC

CDR3 length: 15
D gene: -
clone size: -
V gene: TRBV2
J gene: TRBJ2-6
CDR3 protein: CASCHDGSGANVLTF
CDR3 DNA: TGTGCCAGCTGTCATGACGGCTCTGGGGCCAACGTCCTGACTTTC

CDR3 length: 12
D gene: -
clone size: few
V gene: TRBV27
J gene: TRBJ2-5
CDR3 protein: CASSPVPGTQYF
CDR3 DNA: TGTGCCAGCAGTCCCGTACCAGGTACCCAGTACTTC

CDR3 length: 13
D gene: -
clone size: -
V gene: TRBV20-1
J gene: TRBJ1-4
CDR3 protein: CSAMYEGTEKLFF
CDR3 DNA: TGCAGTGCTATGTACGAGGGAACTGAAAAACTGTTTTTT

CDR3 length: 15
D gene: TRBD1
clone size: -
V gene: TRBV12-3/TRBV12-4
J gene: TRBJ2-7
CDR3 protein: CASSLKPGQGYEQYF
CDR3 DNA: TGTGCCAGCAGCCTAAAACCGGGACAGGGCTACGAGCAGTACTTC